This passage covers 10 T cell receptor beta chains from one sample sequenced in a study of cytomegalovirus exposure and HLA in healthy donors. PCR was performed using 60 Vbeta and 13 Jbeta primers. Assay: immunoSEQ multiplex PCR; the TCRdb copy retains only in-frame clones and omits some. The table includes approximately 98,000 clones, around 67% detected once. The sequenced sample consisted of PBMCs. These receptors came from a male donor in good health and CMV-seronegative.

This clone has just a few counts. V usage is TRBV28 and J usage is TRBJ1-4, with D perhaps TRBD1 (5 bases). Germline CDR1 MDHEN, CDR2 SYDVKM. The CDR3 is 11 residues long. V was shortened by 7 bases and J by 10 bases, with 10 bases between the two germline ends. CDR3 region: CASMGRGKLFF. The CDR3, as DNA: TGTGCCAGCATGGGGCGCGGAAAACTGTTTTTT.

The rearrangement uses TRBV6-1 and TRBJ2-5; possible D gene TRBD2, 5 bases. The germline V gene has CDR1 MNHNS and CDR2 SASEGT. The CDR3 length is 15 residues. The V end was cut by 0 bases, the J end by 4 bases, with 12 bases between. The CDR3 loop reads CASSEAYGMVETQYF. The CDR3 DNA sequence: TGTGCCAGCAGTGAAGCTTACGGGATGGTAGAGACCCAGTACTTC.

The chain carries TRBV7-9 and TRBJ2-2; perhaps TRBD2 as D (6 bases). This CDR3 is 16 amino acids long. CDR1 is SEHNR, CDR2 FQNEAQ, per germline (reference sequence). V was pared by 2 bases and J by 5 bases, with 15 bases between. CDR3: CASSLLGGISTGELFF. The CDR3 DNA sequence: TGTGCCAGCAGCTTATTGGGCGGGATAAGTACCGGGGAGCTGTTTTTT. The whole variable domain, filled in from reference TRBV7-9 and TRBJ2-2, reads DTGVSQNPRHKITKRGQNVTFRCDPISEHNRLYWYRQTLGQGPEFLTYFQNEAQLEKSRLLSDRFSAERPKGSFSTLEIQRTEQGDSAMYLCASSLLGGISTGELFFGEGSRLTVL.

The chain carries TRBV4-1 and TRBJ2-3; 8 bases line up with TRBD2. The CDR3 covers 16 residues. The V gene's germline CDR1 is MGHRA and CDR2 YSYEKL. After removal of 0 bases from V and 1 base from J, the junction contained 3 bases not matched to a gene. The CDR3: CASSQDPGGGTDTQYF. CDR3 sequence (DNA): TGCGCCAGCAGCCAAGATCCCGGGGGGGGCACAGATACGCAGTATTTT.

Here the CDR3 reads CASSDTGVGNTIYF. CDR3 bases: TGTGCCAGCAGTGACACCGGGGTTGGAAACACCATATATTTT. The genes are TRBV6-1 and TRBJ1-3; D remains ambiguous. Germline loops: CDR1 MNHNS, CDR2 SASEGT. CDR3 length equals 14 residues. V was trimmed by 3 bases and J by 3 bases, leaving 9 bases between them.

The chain links TRBV7-2 to TRBJ2-3; 10 bases are shared with TRBD2. CDR3 length: 18 residues. The V and J ends lost 1 base and 4 bases, in that order; junction bases with no gene match: 11. Germline lookup yields CDR1 SGHTA and CDR2 FQGNSA. CDR3 amino acids: CASSLDRLAGDVPDTQYF. DNA of the CDR3: TGTGCCAGCAGCTTAGATAGGCTAGCGGGAGACGTTCCAGATACGCAGTATTTT.

This clone appeared a single time. The chain couples TRBV5-1 to TRBJ2-5, with 8 bases fitting TRBD1. The J segment lost 4 bases and the V segment lost 3 bases, leaving 8 bases of the junction unmatched. This CDR3 comprises 15 residues. In germline, CDR1 is SGHRS, CDR2 YFSETQ. The CDR3 DNA reads TGCGCCAGCAGCTCCCGGACAGGGTGGGTAGAGACCCAGTACTTC. Translation gives CASSSRTGWVETQYF.

The CDR3 protein is CASSLSSEQSYNEQFF. CDR3 sequence (DNA): TGTGCCAGCAGTTTATCAAGTGAACAGTCCTACAATGAGCAGTTCTTC. The gene calls are TRBV28 and TRBJ2-1, with no clear D. V was cut by 1 base and J by 1 base, with 11 bases left in between. Germline V CDR1 and CDR2: MDHEN, SYDVKM. This CDR3 is 16 amino acids long. The entire variable domain, with the rest obtained from reference TRBV28 and TRBJ2-1, is as follows: DVKVTQSSRYLVKRTGEKVFLECVQDMDHENMFWYRQDPGLGLRLIYFSYDVKMKEKGDIPEGYSVSREKKERFSLILESASTNQTSMYLCASSLSSEQSYNEQFFGPGTRLTVL.

This clone came up a few times. The DNA for the CDR3 is TGTGCCAGCAGCCCCGCATGGGCCGAGACAGCGCCAAGCTCCTACAATGAGCAGTTCTTC. Amino acid sequence: CASSPAWAETAPSSYNEQFF. The chain uses TRBV7-8 and TRBJ2-1, with D possibly being TRBD1 (5 bases). In germline, CDR1 is SGHVS, CDR2 FQNEAQ. Trimming pared 5 bases from V and 0 bases from J, leaving 26 bases between. This CDR3 has 20 amino acids.

J is TRBJ2-1 and V is TRBV9; D ambiguous. Trimming took 0 bases from V and 3 from J, leaving 13 bases between them. Germline loops: CDR1 SGDLS, CDR2 YYNGEE. The CDR3 contains 16 residues. The CDR3 DNA sequence: TGTGCCAGCAGCGTAGAGCCCTTCGGAGACTACAATGAGCAGTTCTTC. Translation: CASSVEPFGDYNEQFF. Full variable domain (missing parts from reference TRBV9 and TRBJ2-1): DSGVTQTPKHLITATGQRVTLRCSPRSGDLSVYWYQQSLDQGLQFLIQYYNGEERAKGNILERFSAQQFPDLHSELNLSSLELGDSALYFCASSVEPFGDYNEQFFGPGTRLTVL.